This T cell receptor beta chain derives from a study of PD-L1 blockade in urothelial cancer. Germline V gives CDR1 SNHLY, CDR2 FYNNEI. The CDR3 has 13 residues. The ends were cut back, 8 bases at V and 6 bases at J, with 14 bases in the middle. Only in-frame clones appear in the TCRdb table, and some are missing; sequencing was by immunoSEQ multiplex PCR. The data show some 110,000 clones, about 89% seen once. Time point described: peripheral blood 6 weeks after treatment start. This clone was picked up a small number of times. V and J are TRBV2 and TRBJ1-5; D is ambiguous. Here the sequenced sample was PBMCs, taken around atezolizumab (anti-PD-L1) treatment. The TCR originated in a man aged 60 to 75 with urothelial cancer. The CDR3 region has the DNA TGTGCCAGCGGCAGCCAGGATGGTCAGCCCCAGCATTTT. Residues: CASGSQDGQPQHF.